This entry features one T cell receptor (beta chain) sequence. This sample was taken from a study of T cell clonotyping in hematopoietic cell transplantation. The repertoire was sequenced with immunoSEQ multiplex PCR; TCRdb's copy has only in-frame clones and lacks some. The sample lists tens of thousands of clones, around 94% occurring once. CDR1 is SGHNT and CDR2 is YENEEA in the germline V gene. The CDR3 runs 14 residues. With 6 bases removed from V and 4 bases from J, the gap between germline ends came to 14 bases. The rearrangement uses TRBV11-3 and TRBJ2-3, with a possible D match to TRBD1 (5 bases). The sequence was obtained from a woman aged 45-60 years in good health. Some clones in this sample may be carry-over from other donors' samples. The material sequenced was peripheral blood mononuclear cells. The CDR3 DNA is TGTGCCAGCAGTTTCCGACAGCGCCCAGATACGCAGTATTTT. Encoded protein: CASSFRQRPDTQYF.